The 32 T cell receptor beta chains below all came from one sample that was sequenced in a study of blood T cell repertoires in COVID-19. Assay used: immunoSEQ multiplex PCR; TCRdb lists only in-frame clones, some missing. This table has about 240,000 clones, approximately 80% appearing once. Sequencing was done on a sample of peripheral blood. These receptors were collected from a woman in her 70s with acute or convalescent COVID-19.

The chain couples TRBV4-3 to TRBJ2-3; D call uncertain. The CDR3 contains 12 residues. Germline V gene data show CDR1 as LGHNA and CDR2 as YSLEER. Trimming shortened V by 1 base and J by 6 bases, and 5 bases separated the two germline ends. The CDR3 reads CASSQVQDTQYF. In DNA, the CDR3 is TGCGCCAGCAGCCAAGTACAGGATACGCAGTATTTT.

This rearrangement joins TRBV3-1 (or the pseudogene TRBV3-2) to TRBJ2-7; D unresolved. The CDR3 consists of 11 residues. Germline CDR1 and CDR2: LGHDT and YNNKEL (reference sequence). Trimming shortened V by 4 bases and J by 1 base, and 2 bases separated the two germline ends. The DNA for the CDR3 is TGTGCCAGCAGCCTATCCTACGAGCAGTACTTC. Encoded protein: CASSLSYEQYF.

The chain links TRBV11-2 to TRBJ1-3; D unclear. Germline V gives CDR1 SGHAT, CDR2 FQNNGV. Trimming removed 2 bases at V and 0 bases at J, with 8 bases between. The CDR3 loop spans 15 amino acids. CDR3: CASSLIRTSGNTIYF. The CDR3 DNA follows: TGTGCCAGCAGCTTAATCAGAACCTCTGGAAACACCATATATTTT.

The chain employs TRBV7-9 and TRBJ2-2; TRBD1 is a possible D gene (5 bases). Germline V gene lookup returns CDR1 SEHNR and CDR2 FQNEAQ (reference sequence). The CDR3 sequence is 15 residues long. V lost 0 bases to trimming and J lost 5 bases, with 10 bases between them. This CDR3 is CASSLAVGRTGELFF. In nucleotides, the CDR3 is TGTGCCAGCAGCTTAGCGGTGGGGCGGACCGGGGAGCTGTTTTTT.

The V call is TRBV7-9, the J call TRBJ1-4; 7 positions match TRBD1. CDR1 is SEHNR and CDR2 is FQNEAQ in the germline V gene (reference sequence). The trim removed 4 bases at V and 3 bases at J, leaving 5 bases unmatched. This CDR3 is built from 15 residues. In DNA form, the CDR3 reads TGTGCCAGCAGCTCCCGACAGGGCTCTAATGAAAAACTGTTTTTT. Its protein product is CASSSRQGSNEKLFF.

This rearrangement joins TRBV2 to TRBJ2-1; 8 bases map to TRBD2. The junction had 6 bases not matched to a gene; V was cut back by 3 bases and J by 5 bases. The CDR3 loop spans 15 amino acids. Germline V gene data show CDR1 as SNHLY and CDR2 as FYNNEI. DNA for the CDR3: TGTGCCAGCAGTGACTCCCGGGGGGGGCACAATGAGCAGTTCTTC. Translation: CASSDSRGGHNEQFF.

The chain employs TRBV28 and TRBJ1-2, with 11 bases identical to TRBD1. V gave up 0 bases and J gave up 7 bases; unmatched junction bases: 4. The CDR3 loop spans 15 amino acids. CDR1 is MDHEN and CDR2 is SYDVKM in the germline V gene. CDR3 protein: CASSLWDRGLGGYTF. In nucleotides, the CDR3 is TGTGCCAGCAGTTTATGGGACAGGGGGCTGGGTGGCTACACCTTC.

The chain combines TRBV11-3 with TRBJ2-3, with D unresolved. Trimming stripped 1 base from V and 0 bases from J, with 8 bases between. CDR1 SGHNT and CDR2 YENEEA come from the germline V gene. The CDR3 loop spans 15 amino acids. CDR3: CASSLGVASTDTQYF. CDR3 nucleotide sequence: TGTGCCAGCAGCTTAGGTGTAGCTAGCACAGATACGCAGTATTTT.

V is TRBV2 and J is TRBJ2-2; 8 bases line up with TRBD1. Losses at the gene ends were 6 bases for V and 2 bases for J; bases not matched to a gene: 11. Per germline, CDR1 SNHLY and CDR2 FYNNEI. The CDR3 covers 17 residues. DNA for the CDR3: TGTGCCAGCAGCCCCACTACCGGGACAGGTAACACCGGGGAGCTGTTTTTT. Translated, it gives CASSPTTGTGNTGELFF.

The rearrangement uses TRBV6-5 and TRBJ1-6; 7 nucleotides line up with TRBD1. Germline V CDR1 and CDR2: MNHEY, SVGAGI. CDR3 size: 15 residues. V lost 6 bases, J lost 0 bases, and 2 bases stayed unmatched. The CDR3 region has the DNA TGTGCCAGCAGGACAGGGAGCTCCTATAATTCACCCCTCCACTTT. This sequence encodes CASRTGSSYNSPLHF.

The V and J genes are TRBV11-2 and TRBJ1-6, with a possible D match to TRBD1 (6 bases). The CDR3 spans 16 residues. The germline V gene encodes CDR1 SGHAT and CDR2 FQNNGV. V was shortened by 1 base and J by 9 bases, with 16 bases between the two germline ends. CDR3 sequence (DNA): TGTGCCAGCAGCTTAGGACTCCAGGGGCTCGGTTCACCCCTCCACTTT. Its translation is CASSLGLQGLGSPLHF.

V usage is TRBV5-1 and J usage is TRBJ2-3; 7 nucleotides align to TRBD2. This CDR3 comprises 14 residues. Losses at the gene ends were 6 bases for V and 5 bases for J; bases not matched to a gene: 9. The germline gives CDR1 SGHRS, CDR2 YFSETQ. Here the CDR3 DNA reads TGCGCCAGCAACCTAGCGGTTTCGGGAGATACGCAGTATTTT. Translated, it gives CASNLAVSGDTQYF.

The chain links TRBV27 to TRBJ2-2; 12 bases fit TRBD2. V was pared by 6 bases and J by 7 bases, with 6 bases of the junction left unmatched. Germline-derived CDR1 and CDR2 are MNHEY and SMNVEV (reference sequence). The CDR3 length is 15 residues. CDR3 nucleotide sequence: TGTGCCAGCAGAGCCGGACTAGCGGGGAGCGGGGAGCTGTTTTTT. Its protein is CASRAGLAGSGELFF.

This rearrangement joins TRBV25-1 to TRBJ1-2, with 7 bases that match TRBD1. Germline V gives CDR1 MGHDK, CDR2 SYGVNS. This CDR3 contains 13 residues. The V and J ends lost 8 bases and 4 bases, in that order; junction bases with no gene match: 7. The CDR3 here is CASHRGEGYGYTF. The CDR3 nucleotides read TGTGCCAGCCACAGGGGCGAGGGCTATGGCTACACCTTC.

Concerning this clone: At the DNA level, this CDR3 is encoded by other sequences in the same sample as well. V usage is TRBV3-1 (or the pseudogene TRBV3-2) and J usage is TRBJ1-2; 7 nucleotides align to TRBD1. This CDR3 is 14 amino acids long. Germline loops: CDR1 LGHDT, CDR2 YNNKEL (reference sequence). Trimming cost V 3 bases and J 2 bases; bases outside gene matches: 3. The CDR3 sequence: CASSQGQSNYGYTF. The CDR3 bases are TGTGCCAGCAGCCAGGGACAGAGCAACTATGGCTACACCTTC.

The chain joins TRBV7-9 to TRBJ1-2; D is uncertain. CDR3 length: 15 amino acids. Germline loops: CDR1 SEHNR, CDR2 FQNEAQ (reference sequence). Trimming removed 4 bases at V and 3 bases at J, with 15 bases between. The CDR3 loop reads CASSSGRPGDYGYTF. Written as DNA, the CDR3 is TGTGCCAGCAGCTCAGGACGCCCCGGGGACTATGGCTACACCTTC.

The chain uses TRBV18 and TRBJ1-4, with D maybe TRBD1 (5 bases). V lost 0 bases and J 8 bases, leaving 16 bases between the germline ends. From germline, CDR1 is KGHSH and CDR2 LQKENI. CDR3 length: 16 amino acids. The CDR3 loop is CASSPPNRGSWEKLFF. The CDR3 DNA is TGTGCCAGCTCACCACCGAATCGGGGGTCGTGGGAAAAACTGTTTTTT.

There are a few counts of this clone. The rearrangement links TRBV11-2 to TRBJ2-7, with 7 bases identical to TRBD1. The CDR3 totals 13 residues. Germline loops: CDR1 SGHAT, CDR2 FQNNGV. V gave up 5 bases and J gave up 4 bases; unmatched junction bases: 5. CDR3 amino acids: CASSADRPYEQYF. CDR3 coding DNA: TGTGCCAGCAGCGCGGACAGGCCATACGAGCAGTACTTC.

J is TRBJ2-3 and V is TRBV19, with a weak D call TRBD1 (5 bases). Trimming took 6 bases from V and 1 from J, leaving 14 bases between them. CDR1 and CDR2 from the germline V gene are LNHDA and SQIVND (reference sequence). The CDR3 length is 15 residues. CDR3 in amino acids: CASRPRATRTDTQYF. In DNA, the CDR3 is TGTGCCAGTAGACCCAGGGCCACCCGCACAGATACGCAGTATTTT.

The chain is built from TRBV19 and TRBJ2-2; D perhaps matches TRBD2 (5 bases). The ends were cut back, 3 bases at V and 6 bases at J, with 14 bases in the middle. CDR1 is LNHDA, CDR2 SQIVND, per germline (reference sequence). This CDR3 has 15 residues. CDR3 in DNA: TGTGCCAGTAGTATTTCGGGGATTGAAGCCGGGGAGCTGTTTTTT. Translating gives CASSISGIEAGELFF.

V usage is TRBV11-2 and J usage is TRBJ1-5; the D gene is possibly TRBD1 (6 bases). V lost 5 bases and J lost 0, with 14 bases in between. Germline CDR1 and CDR2: SGHAT and FQNNGV. The length of the CDR3 is 16 residues. This CDR3 reads CASSPLWTASNQPQHF. The CDR3 DNA follows: TGTGCCAGCAGCCCGCTTTGGACAGCTAGCAATCAGCCCCAGCATTTT.

The rearrangement links TRBV6-1 to TRBJ1-6; no clear D. The germline V gene has CDR1 MNHNS and CDR2 SASEGT. CDR3 length: 19 residues. Trimming removed 0 bases from V and 0 bases from J, with 15 bases in between. The CDR3 DNA is TGTGCCAGCAGTGAAGCAGTCGTTGGGTCTAGCTCCTATAATTCACCCCTCCACTTT. As protein: CASSEAVVGSSSYNSPLHF.

The table lists this clone with a count of one. The chain links TRBV10-3 to TRBJ1-1, with 7 bases that match TRBD1. The CDR3 runs to 15 residues. The germline V gene has CDR1 ENHRY and CDR2 SYGVKD. The V segment lost 2 bases and the J segment 3 bases; nucleotides outside the gene matches: 6. Written as DNA, the CDR3 is TGTGCCATCAGTGAGCACAGGGGAATAGACACTGAAGCTTTCTTT. It yields the protein CAISEHRGIDTEAFF.

This clone came up once. The CDR3 loop is CASSPGTGPKANYGYTF. In nucleotides, the CDR3 is TGTGCCAGCTCACCAGGGACAGGGCCGAAAGCGAACTATGGCTACACCTTC. The rearrangement links TRBV18 to TRBJ1-2; TRBD1 agrees at 9 bases. V was clipped by 2 bases and J by 2 bases; unmatched bases: 9. Germline V lookup: CDR1 KGHSH, CDR2 LQKENI. This CDR3 comprises 17 residues.

The chain links TRBV18 to TRBJ2-1; unclear D gene. V gave up 5 bases and J gave up 8 bases, with 16 bases separating them. The CDR3 runs to 14 residues. CDR1 is KGHSH, CDR2 LQKENI, per germline. This CDR3 reads CASSSLRLTDEQFF. The CDR3 DNA is TGTGCCAGCTCATCGCTCCGGTTAACCGATGAGCAGTTCTTC.

This chain uses TRBV30 with TRBJ1-2; the D gene is possibly TRBD1 (5 bases). The germline gives CDR1 GTSNPN, CDR2 SVGIG (reference sequence). The CDR3 runs to 17 residues. V was cut by 3 bases and J by 0 bases, with 20 bases left in between. CDR3 DNA sequence: TGTGCCTGGAGCCCCCCGGAGGGGATGCCCGCTAACTATGGCTACACCTTC. It is translated as CAWSPPEGMPANYGYTF.

This clone showed up just once. This chain uses TRBV15 with TRBJ1-5; D call uncertain. CDR1 is LNHNV, CDR2 YYDKDF, per germline (reference sequence). The CDR3 runs 15 residues. V gave up 0 bases and J gave up 11 bases, with 17 bases separating them. The CDR3 DNA reads TGTGCCACCAGCAGAGAGGAGACGGTCCCCGTGTCCCAGCATTTT. This gives the protein CATSREETVPVSQHF. Supplemented by reference TRBV15 and TRBJ1-5, the full variable domain reads DAMVIQNPRYQVTQFGKPVTLSCSQTLNHNVMYWYQQKSSQAPKLLFHYYDKDFNNEADTPDNFQSRRPNTSFCFLDIRSPGLGDTAMYLCATSREETVPVSQHFGDGTRLSIL.

The chain joins TRBV27 to TRBJ1-2; 10 bases are a match to TRBD1. This CDR3 is 13 amino acids long. Germline-derived CDR1 and CDR2 are MNHEY and SMNVEV (reference sequence). Trimming removed 6 bases from V and 8 bases from J; junction bases left unmatched: 6. In nucleotides, the CDR3 is TGTGCCAGCAGAACGACAGGGGGCGCGGGCTACACCTTC. Its translation is CASRTTGGAGYTF.

This clone has a single count. The chain employs TRBV14 and TRBJ1-2, with D unresolved. Germline CDR1 SGHDN, CDR2 FVKESK. The V gene lost 0 bases and the J gene lost 1 base, with 9 bases spanning the gap. CDR3 size: 15 residues. The CDR3 sequence is CASSQDKLRNYGYTF. The CDR3 region has the DNA TGTGCCAGCAGCCAAGATAAGCTACGTAACTATGGCTACACCTTC. Full variable domain (rest looked up from reference TRBV14 and TRBJ1-2): EAGVTQFPSHSVIEKGQTVTLRCDPISGHDNLYWYRRVMGKEIKFLLHFVKESKQDESGMPNNRFLAERTGGTYSTLKVQPAELEDSGVYFCASSQDKLRNYGYTFGSGTRLTVV.

V and J are TRBV6-5 and TRBJ2-7, with TRBD1 as a possible D gene (5 bases). This CDR3 has 13 amino acids. V dropped 4 bases and J dropped 6 bases, with 13 bases sitting between them. Germline V CDR1 and CDR2: MNHEY, SVGAGI. Here the CDR3 reads CASSWGTGPEQYF. The CDR3 coding sequence is TGTGCCAGCAGTTGGGGAACAGGCCCCGAGCAGTACTTC.

The chain has TRBV27 and TRBJ2-7; the match to TRBD1 covers 9 bases. This CDR3 comprises 17 residues. The germline V gene has CDR1 MNHEY and CDR2 SMNVEV (reference sequence). V shed 6 bases, J shed 3 bases, and the junction held 15 bases outside the gene matches. The CDR3 sequence is CASSPGQGEVQRYEQYF. The DNA for the CDR3 is TGTGCCAGCAGCCCGGGACAGGGAGAAGTTCAGCGCTACGAGCAGTACTTC.

The chain links TRBV7-2 to TRBJ1-2, with 8 nucleotides matching TRBD1. The CDR3 loop spans 14 amino acids. The germline V gene encodes CDR1 SGHTA and CDR2 FQGNSA. V lost 0 bases to trimming and J lost 7 bases; unmatched junction nucleotides: 4. The CDR3 region is CASSLARQGLGYTF. The CDR3 DNA follows: TGTGCCAGCAGCTTAGCGAGACAGGGGCTTGGCTACACCTTC.